The entry that follows covers one T cell receptor beta chain sequence. Its antigen is not yet known. Within one base of it there is no much larger clone, and no base qualities were kept. The data were taken from a study of identical twins (dated by TCRdb to the mid-2010s). Broadly, across the study: TCR alpha and beta repertoires from monozygotic twins, unrelated adults of various ages and cord blood were deep-sequenced to test whether fetal clonotypes persist. To rule out contamination, replicate twin experiments were performed at different times with different library preparation protocols.

V loses 6 bases at its end and J loses 6 bases; junction bases beyond the gene matches: 12. Including the terminal cysteine and phenylalanine, the CDR3 comprises 15 residues. Of all the DNA, just the CDR3 is kept, 45 bases in frame from base 1. Study-wide findings and limitations: In monozygotic twins, out-of-frame TCR alpha sharing was systematically underestimated by recombination models, although the models agreed with sharing between unrelated individuals. Excess twin sharing in beta out-of-frame sequences was weaker because fewer shared sequences lowered the signal-to-noise ratio. Fewer insertions were carried by abundant cord blood beta clonotypes; a weaker similar trend was observed in young adult naive repertoires, while no such trend was observed in memory repertoires. Out-of-frame TCR alpha sequences shared between twins showed an excess of low generation-probability sequences compared with coincidental sharing between unrelated individuals. Because the same donors could not be followed over many years, conclusions were based on cross-sectional statistical analysis. Invariant T cells such as MAIT and iNKT could partly confound zero-insertion analyses, though diverse VJ usage argued against this for most clonotypes.

The library was produced with 5' RACE. For sequencing, an Illumina HiSeq 2000 was employed. A universal primer binding site was introduced by template switching, and a unique molecular identifier was present in the final cDNA, enabling accurate counting of TCR cDNA molecules. Specific primers in the conserved constant-segment region were used to synthesize first-strand cDNA for the TCR alpha and beta chains. To control for contamination, every cDNA library carried two barcodes: a SMART-Mk sample barcode plus Illumina barcodes. TruSeq adapter sequences along with Illumina sample barcodes were introduced in two successive PCR steps. The TCR alpha and beta cDNA libraries were sequenced on the Illumina HiSeq platform using custom primers. The study's processing was this. MiGEC was used to process raw reads and extract unique molecular identifiers, and MiXCR was used to find CDR3 positions. Recombination models were inferred per individual with the repgenHMM and IGoR tools using an EM algorithm. The analysis of shared clonotypes was done with the tcR package in R, with sharing normalized by the product of cloneset sizes. To study raw recombination without the effects of thymic and clonal selection, out-of-frame nonproductive sequences were analyzed. TCRdb applied fastp at Q25 and MiXCR to the public reads, then kept only in-frame beta chains. When rows share a CDR3 protein, they turn into one entry using the most common DNA and genes. These V and J calls originate from TCRdb's pipeline instead of the authors' own analysis. Present in this sample are some 240,000 distinct CDR3 sequences, 8% to 11% of which were seen just once. The ten largest clones take up about 9% of the sample.

Every donor in the study was a healthy Caucasian. Miltenyi CD45RO+ enrichment and human naive T-cell isolation kits were used to isolate memory (CD45RO+) and naive T cells from PBMC. The chain links TRBV12-3 or TRBV12-4 with TRBJ2-3, and 7 junction bases match TRBD2. The source of this sequence is a man in his forties or fifties in good health. Input material: memory T cells sorted from blood. What the cell subset or site label conveys for this sample: CD45RO+ enriched T cells. The CDR3 sequence is CASRRASGSVDTQYF. The sequenced DNA: TGTGCCAGCAGACGAGCTAGCGGCTCCGTGGATACGCAGTATTTT.